The source of this TCR beta chain is a study of T cell responses to AZD1222 COVID-19 vaccine. Study results and caveats: Receipt of two AZD1222 doses was followed by a rise in Spike-specific TCR breadth and depth.

Notes on this clone: Its target is unknown.

Assay: immunoSEQ multiplex PCR; the TCRdb copy retains only in-frame clones and omits some. The sample comprises 100,000 or so clones, around 82% of which are singletons, and approximately 17% rests with the top ten. CDR1 is MDHEN, CDR2 SYDVKM, per germline. The ends were cut back, 5 bases at V and 6 bases at J, with 14 bases in the middle. The length of the CDR3 is 14 residues. The TCR was taken from an adult in good health. Sample: peripheral blood, taken on day 0 of AZD1222 vaccination. This chain uses TRBV28 with TRBJ1-5; D perhaps matches TRBD1 (5 bases). The DNA of the CDR3 is TGTGCCAGCAGTGCCCCAGGGCCAAGTCAGCCCCAGCATTTT. Protein product: CASSAPGPSQPQHF.